This T cell receptor beta chain was found in a study of T cells in Graves' hyperthyroidism and ophthalmopathy. Amplified regions were TCR beta CDR3 sequences from RNA transcripts. Carried out on the TCR CDR3, a first-round RT-PCR used the HTBI primer set. MiXCR was run by TCRdb on the multiplex PCR reads, yielding one entry per CDR3 protein. The sample yields fewer than 750,000 distinct CDR3 sequences, more than 45% seen once. The CDR3 is 14 amino acids. Germline V gene data show CDR1 as MDHEN and CDR2 as SYDVKM. Trimming shortened V by 1 base and J by 5 bases, and 12 bases separated the two germline ends. This clonotype was detected many times. Diagnostic assessment was based on clinical symptoms, serum thyroxine and TRAb, thyroid ultrasound and orbital computed tomography.

V gene TRBV28 combines with J gene TRBJ2-7, with D unresolved. This sequence originates from a woman aged 18-29 years with Graves' hyperthyroidism. Sequenced sample: peripheral blood or thyroid tissue (not recorded which). The CDR3 sequence is CASSLLRSIDEQYF. The DNA for the CDR3 is TGTGCCAGCAGTTTATTAAGGTCCATCGACGAGCAGTACTTC.